This T cell receptor (beta chain) is from a study of blood T cell dynamics during melanoma immunotherapy. Stated time point: pre-treatment baseline. No patient had earlier systemic cancer treatment, concurrent immunosuppressants, or another active cancer. Germline CDR1 is KGHSH and CDR2 is LQKENI. CDR3 length equals 15 residues. V shed 0 bases and J shed 1 base, with 8 bases lying between them. A fixed DNA input of 350 ng was used per bulk PBMC sample. Profiling relied on immunoSEQ multiplex PCR, and the TCRdb table lists in-frame clones only, not all of them. The repertoire holds 15,000 to 20,000 clones, with 65% to 90% as singletons.

V gene TRBV18 combines with J gene TRBJ2-3, with D possibly called TRBD1 or TRBD2 (5 bases each). The specimen was blood, collected from a patient treated with checkpoint blockade. This receptor was taken from a human donor with melanoma. CDR3: CASSPPVGGTDTQYF. CDR3 in DNA: TGTGCCAGCTCACCACCAGTGGGGGGCACAGATACGCAGTATTTT.